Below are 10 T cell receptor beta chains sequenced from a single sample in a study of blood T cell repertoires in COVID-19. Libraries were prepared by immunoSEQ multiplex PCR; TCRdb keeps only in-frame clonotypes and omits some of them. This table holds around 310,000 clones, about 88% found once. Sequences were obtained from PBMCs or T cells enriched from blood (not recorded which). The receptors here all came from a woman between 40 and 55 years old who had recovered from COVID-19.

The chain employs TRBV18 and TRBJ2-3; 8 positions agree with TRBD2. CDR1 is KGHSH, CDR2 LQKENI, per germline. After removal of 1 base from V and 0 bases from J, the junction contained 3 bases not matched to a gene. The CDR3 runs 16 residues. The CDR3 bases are TGTGCCAGCTCACCACGGCTAGCGGGTAGCACAGATACGCAGTATTTT. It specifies CASSPRLAGSTDTQYF.

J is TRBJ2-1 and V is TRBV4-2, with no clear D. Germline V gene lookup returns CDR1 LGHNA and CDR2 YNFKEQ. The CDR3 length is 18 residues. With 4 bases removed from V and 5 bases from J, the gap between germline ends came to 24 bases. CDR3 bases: TGTGCCAGCAGCCCAAGTGGCCTCGATTTTCAGGCAAACAATGAGCAGTTCTTC. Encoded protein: CASSPSGLDFQANNEQFF.

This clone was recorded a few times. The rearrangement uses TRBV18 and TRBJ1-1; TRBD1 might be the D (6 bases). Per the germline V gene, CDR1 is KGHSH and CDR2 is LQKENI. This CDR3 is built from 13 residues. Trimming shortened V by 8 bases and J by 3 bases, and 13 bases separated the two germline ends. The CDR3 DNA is TGTGCCAGCCTCCCGGCAGGGGACACTGAAGCTTTCTTT. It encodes CASLPAGDTEAFF.

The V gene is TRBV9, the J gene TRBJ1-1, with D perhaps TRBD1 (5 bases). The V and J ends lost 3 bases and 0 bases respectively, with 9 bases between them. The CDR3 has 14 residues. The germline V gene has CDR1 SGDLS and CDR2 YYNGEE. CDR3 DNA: TGTGCCAGCAGCGCCATGACAGTGAACACTGAAGCTTTCTTT. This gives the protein CASSAMTVNTEAFF. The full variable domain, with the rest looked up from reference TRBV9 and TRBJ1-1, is DSGVTQTPKHLITATGQRVTLRCSPRSGDLSVYWYQQSLDQGLQFLIQYYNGEERAKGNILERFSAQQFPDLHSELNLSSLELGDSALYFCASSAMTVNTEAFFGQGTRLTVV.

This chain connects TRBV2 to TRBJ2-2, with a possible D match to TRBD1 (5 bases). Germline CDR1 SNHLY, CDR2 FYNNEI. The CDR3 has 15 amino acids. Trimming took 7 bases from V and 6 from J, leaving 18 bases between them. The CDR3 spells CASNHLTDGAGELFF. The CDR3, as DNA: TGTGCCAGCAATCATTTGACAGATGGGGCCGGGGAGCTGTTTTTT.

CDR3 sequence reads: CASSLNPTYEQYF. CDR3 nucleotide sequence: TGTGCCAGCAGCTTAAATCCAACCTACGAGCAGTACTTC. The chain has TRBV7-3 and TRBJ2-7, with D unclear. The germline gives CDR1 SGHTA, CDR2 FQGTGA. Trimming removed 1 base at V and 2 bases at J, with 6 bases between. The CDR3 spans 13 residues.

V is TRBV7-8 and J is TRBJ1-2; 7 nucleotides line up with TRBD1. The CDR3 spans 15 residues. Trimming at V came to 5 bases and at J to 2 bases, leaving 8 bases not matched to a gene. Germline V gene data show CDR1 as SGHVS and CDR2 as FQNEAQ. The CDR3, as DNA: TGTGCCAGCAGCCCGAACCGGGACAGCAACTATGGCTACACCTTC. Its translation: CASSPNRDSNYGYTF.

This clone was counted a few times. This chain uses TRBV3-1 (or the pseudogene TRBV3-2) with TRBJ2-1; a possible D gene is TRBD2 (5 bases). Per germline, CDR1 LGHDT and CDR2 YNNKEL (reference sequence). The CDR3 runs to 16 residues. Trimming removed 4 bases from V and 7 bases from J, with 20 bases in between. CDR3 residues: CASSLPRQATGNEQFF. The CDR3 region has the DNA TGTGCCAGCAGCCTCCCCCGCCAGGCGACGGGGAATGAGCAGTTCTTC.

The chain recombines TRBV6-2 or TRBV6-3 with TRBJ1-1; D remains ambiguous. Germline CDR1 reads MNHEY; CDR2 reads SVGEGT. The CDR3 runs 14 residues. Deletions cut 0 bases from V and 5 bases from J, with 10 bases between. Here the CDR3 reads CASSYSTSGTEAFF. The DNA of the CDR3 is TGTGCCAGCAGTTACTCGACCTCGGGGACTGAAGCTTTCTTT.

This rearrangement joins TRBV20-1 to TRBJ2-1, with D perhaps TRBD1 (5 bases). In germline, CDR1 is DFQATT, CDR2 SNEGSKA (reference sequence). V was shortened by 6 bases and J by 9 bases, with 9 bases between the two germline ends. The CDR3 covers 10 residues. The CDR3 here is CSALRGEQFF. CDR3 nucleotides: TGCAGTGCCCTAAGGGGTGAGCAGTTCTTC.